Below are 7 T cell receptor beta chains sequenced from a single sample in a study of vaccination and CD4 T cells after COVID-19. Sample treatment: approximately nine-day PBMC culture with coronavirus spike peptide pools or control peptides (ViraFEST assay). CD4+ T-cell collection from the unexposed donor predated the COVID-19 pandemic (2011-2018). Sequencing of cultured CD4+ T cell DNA used the Oncomine TCR Beta short-read assay. From CD4+ T cells that had been cultured, genomic DNA was extracted. TCRdb re-called the PCR reads through MiXCR, storing one row per CDR3 protein. The sample holds some 9,200 distinct CDR3 sequences, 36% seen once. These receptors are not linked to any known antigen. The sample consisted of CD4+ T cells from blood, cultured in vitro. The receptors here all came from a human donor in good health.

The chain recombines TRBV4-1 with TRBJ2-5; 7 bases are shared with TRBD2. The length of the CDR3 is 16 residues. The J segment lost 5 bases and the V segment lost 0 bases, leaving 9 bases of the junction unmatched. Per the germline V gene, CDR1 is MGHRA and CDR2 is YSYEKL. The CDR3 protein is CASSQEVGGQKETQYF. Written as DNA, the CDR3 is TGCGCCAGCAGCCAAGAGGTGGGAGGGCAAAAGGAGACCCAGTACTTC.

The rearrangement uses TRBV20-1 and TRBJ2-5; the D call may be TRBD1 or TRBD2 (7 bases each). Germline V gives CDR1 DFQATT, CDR2 SNEGSKA (reference sequence). The CDR3 has 14 amino acids. CDR3 region: CGGCGRGPKTAQYF. Here the CDR3 DNA reads TGCGGGGGCTGTGGGAGGGGGCCTAAGACGGCCCAGTACTTC.

In this sample, this clonotype turned up a few times. V and J are TRBV7-9 and TRBJ1-2; weak D call: TRBD1 (5 bases). Germline V gives CDR1 SEHNR, CDR2 FQNEAQ (reference sequence). The CDR3 has 15 residues. V lost 5 bases, J lost 4 bases, and 17 bases lay in between. The CDR3 nucleotides are TGTGCCAGCAGCCCAAGGGACCCAACGGCCTATGGCTACACCTTC. Translated: CASSPRDPTAYGYTF. Drawing the rest from reference TRBV7-9 and TRBJ1-2, the complete variable domain is DTGVSQNPRHKITKRGQNVTFRCDPISEHNRLYWYRQTLGQGPEFLTYFQNEAQLEKSRLLSDRFSAERPKGSFSTLEIQRTEQGDSAMYLCASSPRDPTAYGYTFGSGTRLTVV.

This clonotype turned up a few times. The V and J genes are TRBV7-2 and TRBJ1-5; 8 nucleotides agree with TRBD1. This CDR3 has 15 amino acids. V gave up 6 bases and J gave up 5 bases; unmatched junction bases: 9. From germline, CDR1 is SGHTA and CDR2 FQGNSA. This chain's CDR3 is CASRPGQGHYQPQHF. CDR3 sequence (DNA): TGTGCCAGCAGACCCGGACAGGGACACTATCAGCCCCAGCATTTT.

The chain's CDR3 is CASTFQQGKVEYF. DNA of the CDR3: TGTGCCAGCACCTTCCAGCAGGGTAAAGTCGAGTACTTC. The V call is TRBV28, the J call TRBJ2-7; TRBD1 is a possible D gene (5 bases). Germline lookup yields CDR1 MDHEN and CDR2 SYDVKM. V lost 7 bases to trimming and J lost 11 bases, with 21 bases between them. The length of the CDR3 is 13 residues.

This chain links TRBV30 with TRBJ2-5; TRBD2 is a possible D gene (5 bases). V was cut by 0 bases and J by 3 bases, with 17 bases left in between. CDR1 GTSNPN and CDR2 SVGIG come from the germline V gene (reference sequence). The length of the CDR3 is 16 residues. The CDR3, as DNA: TGTGCCTGGAGTGTGCGGCGGGCGGGCACCAAAGAGACCCAGTACTTC. Translation gives CAWSVRRAGTKETQYF. Filled out from reference TRBV30 and TRBJ2-5, the complete variable domain reads SQTIHQWPATLVQPVGSPLSLECTVEGTSNPNLYWYRQAAGRGLQLLFYSVGIGQISSEVPQNLSASRPQDRQFILSSKKLLLSDSGFYLCAWSVRRAGTKETQYFGPGTRLLVL.

This clonotype is categorized as medium-sized (0.01 to 0.1%). The chain joins TRBV24-1 to TRBJ1-2, with D tentatively TRBD1 (5 bases). CDR1 KGHDR and CDR2 SFDVKD come from the germline V gene. CDR3 length: 13 residues. With 4 bases removed from V and 8 bases from J, the gap between germline ends came to 13 bases. The chain's CDR3 is CATSDARGSGYTF. In DNA form, the CDR3 reads TGTGCCACCAGTGACGCTCGGGGGAGCGGCTACACCTTC.